Reported below is one T cell receptor (beta chain). This clone was counted a single time. Its antigen is still unknown. Base qualities are missing; no much larger clone stands one base away. The sample is drawn from a study of T cells in placental villitis. Study-level background: The study compared placental TCR-beta repertoires across villitis of unknown etiology, gestational-age-matched unaffected controls, and infectious villitis to test an allograft-versus-infection hypothesis. Study-wide conclusions, independent of this receptor: CMV-specific clone frequencies were higher in infectious CMV cases than in villitis of unknown etiology (around 0.011 vs 0.00099), which did not differ from controls. Sequencing bulk tissue could not tell helper, regulatory or cytotoxic T cells apart, could not separate maternal from fetal T cells, and left out gamma-delta receptors. Small amounts of decidua were contained in the paraffin blocks, so some of the captured T cells, especially in controls, may have been decidual rather than villous infiltrates.

Five infectious villitis placentae, four with confirmed cytomegalovirus and one with Toxoplasma gondii, were included and were not matched to other groups. In the infectious villitis group, the mothers were found to be younger and to have smaller fetuses, and preterm delivery or intrauterine demise was recorded in a couple of cases. Placentae were collected after delivery and examined grossly and histologically before archival tissue was selected. Five 10-micron scrolls were cut from each FFPE block, and DNA was isolated using the AllPrep DNA/RNA FFPE Tissue kit. NanoDrop was used to check DNA concentration and purity, and a Bioanalyzer was used to assess RNA quality. TCR-beta CDR3 regions were amplified from genomic DNA with the immunoSEQ v4 bias-controlled multiplex PCR assay, run blinded to group allocation. To estimate the quantities of nucleated cells and T cells in each sample, reference gene primers were included together with the TCR-beta primers. Sequencing of the libraries was performed on an Illumina MiSeq with a 100-cycle paired-end protocol. In the original analysis: Diversity and richness were calculated in immunoSEQ Analyzer software; richness by iChao1, clonality based on Pielou evenness and Shannon diversity (0-1, higher means less diverse). CDR3 amino acid sequences with V/J genes were queried against VDJdb for CMV, EBV and influenza A specificities using confidence 3 and substitution 2. The Morisita-Horn index was used to assess TCR-beta amino acid clonotype overlap between villitis of unknown etiology, infectious villitis and control repertoires. The source is immuneACCESS, and TCRdb retained only in-frame sequences with V and J called. Part of the clones is not carried over; for the studies checked, unresolved V genes explain less than half of this, and the remainder is unexplained. V, J and clone size are taken as reported in that table, and D and trimming were inferred from the DNA itself. Here the sample has 2,500 to 4,000 clones; around 79% occur a single time. Of the sample, approximately 19% is held by the ten largest clones.

As encoded in the germline V gene, CDR1 is SGHTA while CDR2 is FQGNSA. Spanning cysteine to phenylalanine, the CDR3 consists of 15 amino acids. Of all the DNA, just the CDR3 is kept, 45 bases in frame from base 1. The V and J ends are trimmed by 4 bases and 3 bases, leaving 13 bases between them. The sequenced sample consisted of placental tissue containing maternal and fetal cells. The V and J genes are TRBV7-2 and TRBJ1-3, with no confidently assigned D gene. The source is a human patient with infectious villitis; the placental T cells may come from both mother and fetus. The CDR3 region: CASSSTASDGNTIYF. Read as DNA, the sequence is TGTGCCAGCAGCTCCACTGCATCGGATGGAAACACCATATATTTT.